The 8 T cell receptor beta chains given below trace back to one sample, sequenced in a study of beta chain features in type 1 diabetes. The authors reverse transcribed all of the isolated RNA, so sequencing captured expressed TCRB transcripts. TCRdb's copy holds only in-frame clones and misses some; the assay was immunoSEQ multiplex PCR. The sample shows approximately 250,000 clones, around 14% of them seen only once. Source material: naive CD4+ T cells from blood. The receptors come from a woman between 35 and 50 years old in good health.

This clone was seen only a few times. V and J are TRBV2 and TRBJ2-1, with a tentative D call TRBD2 (5 bases). V was cut by 6 bases and J by 4 bases, with 13 bases left in between. The CDR3 has 14 amino acids. From germline, CDR1 is SNHLY and CDR2 FYNNEI. CDR3 bases: TGTGCCAGCAGGGGCCCCGGGGTTTACAATGAGCAGTTCTTC. It translates to CASRGPGVYNEQFF.

The chain combines TRBV7-9 with TRBJ1-2, with 9 bases lining up with TRBD1. This CDR3 is built from 14 residues. Germline V lookup: CDR1 SEHNR, CDR2 FQNEAQ (reference sequence). Unmatched junction bases numbered 2, after V lost 4 bases and J lost 2 bases. For the CDR3, the DNA is TGTGCCAGCAGCTGGGGACAGGGAAACTATGGCTACACCTTC. It codes for CASSWGQGNYGYTF. Drawing the rest from reference TRBV7-9 and TRBJ1-2, the complete variable domain is DTGVSQNPRHKITKRGQNVTFRCDPISEHNRLYWYRQTLGQGPEFLTYFQNEAQLEKSRLLSDRFSAERPKGSFSTLEIQRTEQGDSAMYLCASSWGQGNYGYTFGSGTRLTVV.

V is TRBV7-2 and J is TRBJ1-2; D is unclear. The CDR3 is 15 amino acids. The germline V gene encodes CDR1 SGHTA and CDR2 FQGNSA. V lost 5 bases, J lost 3 bases, and 16 bases lay in between. The CDR3 coding sequence is TGTGCCAGCAGCCCAGGTCAGGCGAAATACTATGGCTACACCTTC. The encoded protein is CASSPGQAKYYGYTF.

In this sample, this clone turned up a few times. The rearrangement uses TRBV5-1 and TRBJ2-1, with TRBD2 identical over 8 bases. Germline values: CDR1 SGHRS, CDR2 YFSETQ. Trimming removed 7 bases from V and 1 base from J; junction bases left unmatched: 4. CDR3 length: 14 amino acids. In DNA, the CDR3 is TGCGCCAGCGGGGTAGCGGGATCCTACAATGAGCAGTTCTTC. Encoded protein: CASGVAGSYNEQFF.

At least ten counts were recorded for this clone. This chain uses TRBV7-2 with TRBJ2-3; D gene unclear. CDR1 and CDR2 from the germline V gene are SGHTA and FQGNSA. The length of the CDR3 is 15 residues. V was trimmed by 3 bases and J by 1 base, leaving 11 bases between them. DNA for the CDR3: TGTGCCAGCAGCTTCGTCCTAAGCGGCACAGATACGCAGTATTTT. Its translation: CASSFVLSGTDTQYF.

V usage is TRBV5-1 and J usage is TRBJ2-5, with a possible D match to TRBD2 (5 bases). CDR3 length: 12 amino acids. Looked up from germline, CDR1 is SGHRS and CDR2 is YFSETQ. Trimming removed 4 bases at V and 2 bases at J, with 6 bases between. The CDR3 here is CASSPGQETQYF. Here the CDR3 DNA reads TGCGCCAGCAGCCCGGGACAAGAGACCCAGTACTTC.

This chain joins TRBV11-2 and TRBJ1-1; D not certain. V lost 1 base, J lost 1 base, and 4 bases lay in between. CDR1 is SGHAT, CDR2 FQNNGV, per germline. This CDR3 has 13 amino acids. The CDR3 DNA sequence: TGTGCCAGCAGCTTAGGGCAGAACACTGAAGCTTTCTTT. This encodes CASSLGQNTEAFF.

This clone came up a few times. The chain links TRBV9 to TRBJ2-1; 14 bases agree with TRBD2. The ends lost 4 bases at V and 3 bases at J; junction bases unmatched: 6. Germline CDR1 is SGDLS and CDR2 is YYNGEE. The CDR3 contains 17 residues. This CDR3 reads CASSLRTSGGNYNEQFF. The CDR3, as DNA: TGTGCCAGCAGCCTGCGGACTAGCGGGGGGAACTACAATGAGCAGTTCTTC.